This TCR beta chain was sequenced during a study of blood T cell repertoires in COVID-19 (TCRdb year 2020). A note on the overall study: The collaborator samples originated in the United States, Italy and Spain and spanned the acute and convalescent phases of COVID-19. The material from the prospective study consisted of cDNA or gDNA derived from T cells, B-cell-depleted T cells, or PBMCs. Subjects who had been exposed to COVID-19, were actively infected with it, or had recovered from it provided the deeply sampled blood TCRbeta repertoires that made up the dataset. The repertoires were released in a freely available public database meant as a resource for research on the immune response to SARS-CoV-2. Samples were obtained from the ongoing ImmuneRACE study (first 160 participants) and from over a thousand subjects provided by 6 global collaborators. The sample metadata nearly always contained a de-identified subject ID, COVID-19 status, age in years and sex. Where available, HLA class I and class II types were taken from metadata supplied by the sample provider and were not determined by assay-based typing.

From cysteine to phenylalanine, the CDR3 is 14 amino acids long. Solely the CDR3 DNA is kept, with 42 bases framed from the first base. The germline V gene supplies CDR1 SGDLS and CDR2 YYNGEE. Germline trimming amounts to 4 bases on V and 8 bases on J, with 7 as the count of junction bases outside the gene matches. Here is what the overall study found, with its caveats: The quantity of clinical and demographic metadata differed by source and by participant and was supplied without curation.

The immunoSEQ Assay, a bias-controlled multiplex PCR, was used to amplify TCRbeta CDR3 regions from genomic DNA. As for the original processing: Nucleated cell counts per sample were estimated from amplification of reference gene primers within the assay. To quantify the absolute abundance of each unique TCRbeta CDR3 rearrangement, sequence reads were collapsed and filtered. Productive Simpson clonality was computed per sample as the square root of Simpson's diversity index over productive rearrangements. Sourced from immuneACCESS, this table was stored by TCRdb with only in-frame sequences that have V and J called. A share of the clones is absent; for the studies checked, an unresolved V gene accounts for under half, and the remainder has no known explanation. From that table come the V and J calls and clone size; the DNA was used to work out D and trimming. The sample table records roughly 100,000 clones; 75% to 90% of these occur just once. 10% to 15% of the sample is in the top ten clones.

On this clone itself: The target of this receptor is not known. Base quality data are lacking; no much larger clone is found one base away.

The collaborating institutions used their own protocols to collect whole blood in K2EDTA tubes. For TCRbeta analysis, collaborator samples were shipped as frozen whole blood, as isolated PBMCs, or as DNA extracted from either sample type. The rearrangement combines TRBV9 with TRBJ1-4, and 8 junction bases match TRBD1. The clonotype was recovered from a human donor in a cohort sampled during active or convalescent COVID-19. The sample taken for sequencing was peripheral blood. The CDR3 protein sequence reads: CASSIGQGGEKLFF. The DNA sequence is given as TGTGCCAGCAGCATCGGACAGGGTGGAGAAAAACTGTTTTTT.